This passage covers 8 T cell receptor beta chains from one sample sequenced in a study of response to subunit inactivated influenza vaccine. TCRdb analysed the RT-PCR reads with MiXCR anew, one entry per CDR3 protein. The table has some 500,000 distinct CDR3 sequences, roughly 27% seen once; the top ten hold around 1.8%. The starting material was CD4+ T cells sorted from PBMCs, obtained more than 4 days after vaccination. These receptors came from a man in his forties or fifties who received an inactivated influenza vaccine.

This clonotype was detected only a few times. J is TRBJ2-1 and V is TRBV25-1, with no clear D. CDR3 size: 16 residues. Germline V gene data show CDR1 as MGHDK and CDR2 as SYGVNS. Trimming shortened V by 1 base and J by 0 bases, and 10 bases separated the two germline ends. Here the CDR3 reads CASSESAAVSYNEQFF. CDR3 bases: TGTGCCAGCAGTGAATCTGCAGCTGTCTCCTACAATGAGCAGTTCTTC.

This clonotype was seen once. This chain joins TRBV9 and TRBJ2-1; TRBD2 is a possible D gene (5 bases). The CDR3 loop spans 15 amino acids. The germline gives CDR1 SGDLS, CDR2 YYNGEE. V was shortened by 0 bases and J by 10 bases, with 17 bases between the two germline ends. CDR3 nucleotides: TGTGCCAGCAGCGTAGAGACGGGGTTCCTGCGGGAGCAGTTCTTC. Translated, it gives CASSVETGFLREQFF. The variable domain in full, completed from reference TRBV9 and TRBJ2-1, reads DSGVTQTPKHLITATGQRVTLRCSPRSGDLSVYWYQQSLDQGLQFLIQYYNGEERAKGNILERFSAQQFPDLHSELNLSSLELGDSALYFCASSVETGFLREQFFGPGTRLTVL.

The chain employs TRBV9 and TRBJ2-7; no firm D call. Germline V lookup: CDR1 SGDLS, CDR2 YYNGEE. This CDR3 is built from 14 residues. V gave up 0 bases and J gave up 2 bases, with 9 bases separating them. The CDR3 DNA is TGTGCCAGCAGCGTAGCCGGAGTCCCCTACGAGCAGTACTTC. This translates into CASSVAGVPYEQYF.

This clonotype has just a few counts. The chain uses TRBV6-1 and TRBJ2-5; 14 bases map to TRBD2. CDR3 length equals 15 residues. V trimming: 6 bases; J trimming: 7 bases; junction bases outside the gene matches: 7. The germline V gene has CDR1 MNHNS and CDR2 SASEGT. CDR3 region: CASRQGLAGAGTQYF. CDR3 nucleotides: TGTGCCAGCAGGCAGGGACTAGCGGGGGCAGGGACCCAGTACTTC.

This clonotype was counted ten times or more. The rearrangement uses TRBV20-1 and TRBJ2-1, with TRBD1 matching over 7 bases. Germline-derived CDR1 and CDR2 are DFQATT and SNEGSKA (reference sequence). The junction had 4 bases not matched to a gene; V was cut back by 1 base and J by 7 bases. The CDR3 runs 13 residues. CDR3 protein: CSARAGGSNEQFF. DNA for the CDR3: TGCAGTGCTAGAGCAGGGGGTTCAAATGAGCAGTTCTTC.

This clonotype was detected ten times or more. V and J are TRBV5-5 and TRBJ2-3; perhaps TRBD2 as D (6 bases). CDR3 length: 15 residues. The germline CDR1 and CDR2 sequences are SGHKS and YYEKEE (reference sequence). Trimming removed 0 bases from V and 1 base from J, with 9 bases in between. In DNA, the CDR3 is TGTGCCAGCAGCTTGGTTCCGGGGGGCACAGATACGCAGTATTTT. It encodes CASSLVPGGTDTQYF.

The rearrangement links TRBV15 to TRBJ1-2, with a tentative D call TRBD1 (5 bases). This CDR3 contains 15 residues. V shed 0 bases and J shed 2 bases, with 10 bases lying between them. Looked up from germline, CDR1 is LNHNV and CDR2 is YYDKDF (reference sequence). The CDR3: CATSRDLRGNYGYTF. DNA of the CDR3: TGTGCCACCAGCAGAGATCTGAGGGGAAACTATGGCTACACCTTC.

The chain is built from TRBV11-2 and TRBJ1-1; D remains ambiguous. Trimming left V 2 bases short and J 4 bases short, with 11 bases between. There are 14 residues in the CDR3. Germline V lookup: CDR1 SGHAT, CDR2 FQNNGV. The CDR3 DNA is TGTGCCAGCAGCTTATTGATTAGTGGCACTGAAGCTTTCTTT. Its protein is CASSLLISGTEAFF.